This T cell receptor (beta chain) is from a study of blood T cell repertoires in COVID-19. Overall study: The cDNA or gDNA used as material had been derived from T cells, B-cell-depleted T cells, or PBMCs.

Per the original methods: How many nucleated cells were present was estimated from reference gene primer amplification. Produced via immunoSEQ multiplex PCR; TCRdb's table is partial and in-frame only. The V and J calls and clone size are taken from that table; D and trimming were inferred from the DNA. The table includes 150,000 to 200,000 clones, 81% detected once. The sequencing sample was made of peripheral blood. This clonotype originated in a man aged 60 to 75 with active or convalescent COVID-19.

The CDR3 nucleotides read TGTGCCAGTAGTATAGTAAGGGCCAGCGGGAGGGCAGATACGCAGTATTTT. The encoded protein is CASSIVRASGRADTQYF. The rearrangement uses TRBV19 and TRBJ2-3; 10 bases line up with TRBD2. Germline assignment: CDR1 LNHDA and CDR2 SQIVND (reference sequence). CDR3 length equals 17 residues. J lost 4 bases, V lost 1 base, and 8 bases had no gene match.